The 32 T cell receptor beta chains below were found in one sample sequenced in a study of cytomegalovirus exposure and HLA in healthy donors. Libraries were prepared by immunoSEQ multiplex PCR; TCRdb keeps only in-frame clonotypes and omits some of them. The sample yields about 330,000 clones, about 85% seen once. Sequencing used PBMCs. The receptors derive from a woman aged 30 to 39 in good health and CMV-seropositive.

V is TRBV6-4 and J is TRBJ1-3, with TRBD1 identical over 8 bases. Trimming took 0 bases from V and 2 from J; bases not matched to a gene: 15. This CDR3 has 20 amino acids. CDR1 is MRHNA, CDR2 SNTAGT, per germline. The CDR3 is CASSDSMVRAGGAAGNTIYF. In DNA form, the CDR3 reads TGTGCCAGCAGTGACTCGATGGTTCGGGCAGGGGGCGCCGCTGGAAACACCATATATTTT.

The chain carries TRBV15 and TRBJ2-7, with D hard to call. The CDR3 has 13 amino acids. V was cut by 5 bases and J by 0 bases, with 8 bases left in between. From germline, CDR1 is LNHNV and CDR2 YYDKDF (reference sequence). CDR3 loop: CATSGMNSYEQYF. The CDR3 DNA is TGTGCCACCAGCGGGATGAACTCCTACGAGCAGTACTTC.

This clone was found a few times. The chain recombines TRBV4-2 with TRBJ1-2, with a tentative D call TRBD1 (6 bases). V was shortened by 4 bases and J by 8 bases, with 14 bases between the two germline ends. Germline V CDR1 and CDR2: LGHNA, YNFKEQ. The CDR3 is 13 amino acids. CDR3 nucleotide sequence: TGTGCCAGCAGCCCACAGGGTCCTCGAGGCTACACCTTC. Encoded protein: CASSPQGPRGYTF.

This clone is a singleton in its sample. The gene calls are TRBV27 and TRBJ2-1; 8 bases are a match to TRBD2. This CDR3 contains 19 residues. V lost 1 base, J lost 6 bases, and 17 bases stayed unmatched. Germline CDR1 and CDR2: MNHEY and SMNVEV (reference sequence). CDR3 coding DNA: TGTGCCAGCAGTTTATGGGGCGGCCGGGGAGCGGGAGCCATCAATGAGCAGTTCTTC. Protein sequence: CASSLWGGRGAGAINEQFF.

The chain joins TRBV11-2 to TRBJ2-3; unclear D gene. The CDR3 sequence is 15 residues long. V lost 4 bases and J lost 4, with 15 bases in between. CDR1 is SGHAT, CDR2 FQNNGV, per germline. The CDR3: CASSSGINSADTQYF. The CDR3 DNA reads as TGTGCCAGCAGCTCCGGTATCAATTCGGCAGATACGCAGTATTTT.

The genes are TRBV5-4 and TRBJ1-2, with D perhaps TRBD1 (6 bases). This CDR3 has 16 amino acids. Trimming removed 0 bases from V and 4 bases from J, with 16 bases in between. Germline V gene sequence: CDR1 SGHNT, CDR2 YYREEE (reference sequence). The CDR3 sequence is CASSLGIRQVLYGYTF. Here the CDR3 DNA reads TGTGCCAGCAGCTTGGGAATAAGACAGGTTCTCTATGGCTACACCTTC.

This chain connects TRBV11-3 to TRBJ2-3; no clear D. The CDR3 totals 15 residues. V shed 1 base and J shed 2 bases, with 10 bases lying between them. Germline CDR1 is SGHNT and CDR2 is YENEEA. CDR3: CASSLGSSLTDTQYF. DNA of the CDR3: TGTGCCAGCAGCTTAGGGAGTAGCCTCACAGATACGCAGTATTTT.

The J gene is TRBJ1-3, the V gene TRBV18; D not resolved. The CDR3 loop spans 13 amino acids. Germline-derived CDR1 and CDR2 are KGHSH and LQKENI. V lost 3 bases and J 3 bases, leaving 6 bases between the germline ends. CDR3 amino acids: CASSPEDGNTIYF. Written as DNA, the CDR3 is TGTGCCAGCTCACCCGAGGATGGAAACACCATATATTTT.

The V call is TRBV2, the J call TRBJ2-7, with D maybe TRBD1 (5 bases). In germline, CDR1 is SNHLY, CDR2 FYNNEI. Trimming removed 7 bases at V and 1 base at J, with 14 bases between. The CDR3 is 14 amino acids. CDR3 region: CASITGDWSYEQYF. CDR3 nucleotide sequence: TGTGCCAGCATCACAGGTGATTGGTCCTACGAGCAGTACTTC.

The rearrangement links TRBV29-1 to TRBJ2-3; 7 bases map to TRBD2. Germline V gene sequence: CDR1 SQVTM, CDR2 ANQGSEA. The CDR3 runs to 15 residues. Germline trimming cut 5 bases from V and 4 bases from J; bases unmatched to any gene: 12. CDR3 in DNA: TGCAGCGTTATACTACCTAGCGGCGAGGCAGATACGCAGTATTTT. Translation: CSVILPSGEADTQYF.

J is TRBJ2-1 and V is TRBV30; D is possibly TRBD1 (5 bases). The V and J ends lost 5 bases and 9 bases respectively, with 14 bases between them. The CDR3 contains 12 residues. Germline CDR1 reads GTSNPN; CDR2 reads SVGIG (reference sequence). The CDR3 spells CAWPDPQGEQFF. The CDR3 DNA reads TGTGCCTGGCCGGACCCCCAGGGTGAGCAGTTCTTC.

V usage is TRBV5-1 and J usage is TRBJ2-5, with 12 bases fitting TRBD2. The CDR3 totals 16 residues. After removal of 4 bases from V and 4 bases from J, the junction contained 8 bases not matched to a gene. The germline V gene has CDR1 SGHRS and CDR2 YFSETQ. CDR3 sequence (DNA): TGCGCCAGCAGCGTGGAGACTAGCGGGAGTGCAGAGACCCAGTACTTC. Its protein is CASSVETSGSAETQYF.

J is TRBJ1-2 and V is TRBV4-3, with D perhaps matching TRBD1 (6 bases). V was shortened by 2 bases and J by 3 bases, with 13 bases between the two germline ends. Germline-derived CDR1 and CDR2 are LGHNA and YSLEER. The CDR3 spans 15 residues. The CDR3 nucleotides read TGCGCCAGCAGCCAAAACAGGGTAGAAGACTATGGCTACACCTTC. Amino acids: CASSQNRVEDYGYTF.

This chain connects TRBV7-9 to TRBJ2-1; no clear D. Germline CDR1 and CDR2: SEHNR and FQNEAQ (reference sequence). This CDR3 has 18 residues. V was trimmed by 4 bases and J by 0 bases, leaving 19 bases between them. The CDR3 here is CASSSRLKALNSYNEQFF. The CDR3 nucleotides are TGTGCCAGCAGCTCGCGGCTAAAAGCACTAAACTCCTACAATGAGCAGTTCTTC.

The chain combines TRBV27 with TRBJ2-6; unclear D gene. Germline values: CDR1 MNHEY, CDR2 SMNVEV (reference sequence). V gave up 4 bases and J gave up 0 bases, with 13 bases separating them. The CDR3 has 17 residues. This CDR3 reads CASSSTPPGSGANVLTF. For the CDR3, the DNA is TGTGCCAGCAGTTCAACCCCACCCGGCTCTGGGGCCAACGTCCTGACTTTC.

This clone has only a few counts. This chain uses TRBV27 with TRBJ1-1; D perhaps matches TRBD1 (5 bases). The CDR3 is 16 residues long. Trimming removed 8 bases from V and 1 base from J, with 20 bases in between. The germline CDR1 and CDR2 sequences are MNHEY and SMNVEV (reference sequence). The CDR3 spells CASGTRVAGRNTEAFF. CDR3 nucleotide sequence: TGTGCCAGCGGAACCAGGGTGGCGGGGAGGAACACTGAAGCTTTCTTT.

The chain has TRBV7-9 and TRBJ2-2; D unresolved. V shed 2 bases and J shed 1 base, with 8 bases lying between them. Germline lookup yields CDR1 SEHNR and CDR2 FQNEAQ (reference sequence). The CDR3 is 15 amino acids. The CDR3 is CASSLISRNTGELFF. For the CDR3, the DNA is TGTGCCAGCAGCTTAATTTCCAGGAACACCGGGGAGCTGTTTTTT.

The chain carries TRBV27 and TRBJ2-7, with a possible D match to TRBD2 (6 bases). The CDR3 has 14 amino acids. The V gene lost 4 bases and the J gene lost 2 bases, with 12 bases spanning the gap. Per germline, CDR1 MNHEY and CDR2 SMNVEV (reference sequence). CDR3 region: CASSSRGYTYEQYF. The CDR3 DNA sequence: TGTGCCAGCAGTTCGCGGGGCTATACCTACGAGCAGTACTTC.

This clone appeared once. This sequence joins TRBV19 and TRBJ1-6; possibly TRBD1 for D (6 bases). CDR1 LNHDA and CDR2 SQIVND come from the germline V gene (reference sequence). With 1 base removed from V and 7 bases from J, the gap between germline ends came to 14 bases. There are 16 residues in the CDR3. The CDR3 is CASSIARGAKNSPLHF. In DNA form, the CDR3 reads TGTGCCAGTAGTATAGCTCGGGGGGCGAAGAATTCACCCCTCCACTTT.

The rearrangement links TRBV9 to TRBJ2-7; the match to TRBD2 covers 7 bases. There are 14 residues in the CDR3. Germline V gene lookup returns CDR1 SGDLS and CDR2 YYNGEE. Trimming cost V 4 bases and J 2 bases; bases outside gene matches: 6. The CDR3 is CASSRTGLAYEQYF. DNA of the CDR3: TGTGCCAGCAGCCGTACAGGACTAGCCTACGAGCAGTACTTC.

This clone was seen just once. V and J are TRBV25-1 and TRBJ1-1; possible D gene TRBD1, 6 bases. The V and J ends lost 7 bases and 10 bases respectively, with 10 bases between them. This CDR3 region has 10 residues. Germline V gene data show CDR1 as MGHDK and CDR2 as SYGVNS. This chain's CDR3 is CASMGAGAFF. CDR3 DNA: TGTGCCAGCATGGGGGCGGGAGCTTTCTTT.

V and J are TRBV7-8 and TRBJ1-1; no clear D. V was trimmed by 1 base and J by 4 bases, leaving 7 bases between them. The germline CDR1 and CDR2 sequences are SGHVS and FQNEAQ. This CDR3 contains 13 residues. CDR3 DNA: TGTGCCAGCAGCTTAGTGCGGGGCACTGAAGCTTTCTTT. Amino acids: CASSLVRGTEAFF.

V usage is TRBV5-4 and J usage is TRBJ1-2; TRBD1 agrees at 8 bases. Unmatched junction bases numbered 17, after V lost 5 bases and J lost 11 bases. Germline-derived CDR1 and CDR2 are SGHNT and YYREEE (reference sequence). The CDR3 extends over 15 amino acids. The CDR3 is CASRSTGGPSRWYTF. The DNA of the CDR3 is TGTGCCAGCAGGTCCACAGGGGGGCCGTCGCGGTGGTACACCTTC. Based on the CDR3 plus reference TRBV5-4 and TRBJ1-2, the full variable domain is ETGVTQSPTHLIKTRGQQVTLRCSSQSGHNTVSWYQQALGQGPQFIFQYYREEENGRGNFPPRFSGLQFPNYSSELNVNALELDDSALYLCASRSTGGPSRWYTFGSGTRLTVV.

This sequence joins TRBV9 and TRBJ2-7; D may match TRBD1 or TRBD2 (5 bases each). Trimming stripped 4 bases from V and 2 bases from J, with 13 bases between. Germline CDR1 reads SGDLS; CDR2 reads YYNGEE. This CDR3 region has 14 residues. The CDR3 sequence: CASSLGGTAYEQYF. The CDR3 nucleotides read TGTGCCAGCAGCCTTGGGGGTACAGCCTACGAGCAGTACTTC.

The chain couples TRBV4-3 to TRBJ2-6, with D tentatively TRBD1 (5 bases). Germline loops: CDR1 LGHNA, CDR2 YSLEER. The CDR3 consists of 16 residues. The V and J ends lost 0 bases and 2 bases respectively, with 8 bases between them. CDR3 bases: TGCGCCAGCAGCCAAGACCCCAGGGCTGGGGCCAACGTCCTGACTTTC. Amino acid sequence: CASSQDPRAGANVLTF.

The J gene is TRBJ1-1, the V gene TRBV20-1; a weak D match, TRBD1 (5 bases). From germline, CDR1 is DFQATT and CDR2 SNEGSKA (reference sequence). The V gene lost 3 bases and the J gene lost 4 bases, with 6 bases spanning the gap. CDR3 length: 11 residues. The CDR3 DNA follows: TGCAGTGCTAGCAGGGTCACTGAAGCTTTCTTT. Its protein is CSASRVTEAFF.

J is TRBJ2-1 and V is TRBV9, with D hard to call. Trimming removed 3 bases at V and 1 base at J, with 8 bases between. CDR1 is SGDLS and CDR2 is YYNGEE in the germline V gene. This CDR3 comprises 14 residues. CDR3 sequence: CASSDRGSYNEQFF. The CDR3 DNA is TGTGCCAGCAGCGATCGAGGTTCCTACAATGAGCAGTTCTTC.

This clone was seen once. This chain links TRBV5-1 with TRBJ2-5; 7 bases map to TRBD1. The V and J ends lost 0 bases and 2 bases, in that order; junction bases with no gene match: 13. Germline V gene data show CDR1 as SGHRS and CDR2 as YFSETQ. CDR3 size: 18 residues. The CDR3 region is CASSLAVRAGGGQETQYF. The CDR3 nucleotides read TGCGCCAGCAGCTTGGCTGTTAGGGCAGGGGGTGGTCAAGAGACCCAGTACTTC.

The V gene is TRBV11-2, the J gene TRBJ2-1, with D perhaps being TRBD1 or TRBD2 (5 bases each). Germline V gene lookup returns CDR1 SGHAT and CDR2 FQNNGV. The CDR3 has 14 amino acids. The ends were cut back, 1 base at V and 11 bases at J, with 15 bases in the middle. This CDR3 reads CASSLGGSSGKQFF. The DNA of the CDR3 is TGTGCCAGCAGCTTAGGGGGGTCGTCAGGGAAGCAGTTCTTC.

The chain joins TRBV14 to TRBJ1-2; TRBD1 matches at 9 bases. CDR3 size: 15 residues. V lost 6 bases, J lost 4 bases, and 9 bases stayed unmatched. From germline, CDR1 is SGHDN and CDR2 FVKESK. CDR3 loop: CASSYGQGSIYGYTF. In DNA, the CDR3 is TGTGCCAGCAGTTATGGACAGGGGAGTATCTATGGCTACACCTTC.

This chain uses TRBV6-5 with TRBJ2-1; D may be TRBD1 (7 bases). The CDR3 totals 14 residues. Per germline, CDR1 MNHEY and CDR2 SVGAGI. Trimming left V 9 bases short and J 3 bases short, with 15 bases between. The CDR3 region is CASSRQGLYNEQFF. CDR3 nucleotides: TGTGCCAGTAGTAGACAGGGACTCTACAATGAGCAGTTCTTC.

This chain connects TRBV6-5 to TRBJ1-4, with 8 bases matching TRBD1. Germline lookup yields CDR1 MNHEY and CDR2 SVGAGI. Unmatched junction bases numbered 4, after V lost 8 bases and J lost 5 bases. This CDR3 contains 13 residues. CDR3 sequence: CASWTGRNEKLFF. For the CDR3, the DNA is TGTGCCAGCTGGACAGGGAGAAATGAAAAACTGTTTTTT.